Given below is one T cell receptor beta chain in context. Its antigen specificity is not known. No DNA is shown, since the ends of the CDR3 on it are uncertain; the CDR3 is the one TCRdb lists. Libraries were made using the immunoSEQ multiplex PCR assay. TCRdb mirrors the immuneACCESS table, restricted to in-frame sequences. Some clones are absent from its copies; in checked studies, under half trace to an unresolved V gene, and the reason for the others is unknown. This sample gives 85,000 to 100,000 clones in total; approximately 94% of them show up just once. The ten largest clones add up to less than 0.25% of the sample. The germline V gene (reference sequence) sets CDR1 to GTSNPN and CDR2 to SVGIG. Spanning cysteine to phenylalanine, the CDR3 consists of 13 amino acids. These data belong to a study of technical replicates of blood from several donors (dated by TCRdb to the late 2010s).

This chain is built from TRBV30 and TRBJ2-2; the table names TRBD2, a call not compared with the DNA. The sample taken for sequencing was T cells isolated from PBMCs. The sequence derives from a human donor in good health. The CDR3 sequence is CAWGVRRAGELFF.